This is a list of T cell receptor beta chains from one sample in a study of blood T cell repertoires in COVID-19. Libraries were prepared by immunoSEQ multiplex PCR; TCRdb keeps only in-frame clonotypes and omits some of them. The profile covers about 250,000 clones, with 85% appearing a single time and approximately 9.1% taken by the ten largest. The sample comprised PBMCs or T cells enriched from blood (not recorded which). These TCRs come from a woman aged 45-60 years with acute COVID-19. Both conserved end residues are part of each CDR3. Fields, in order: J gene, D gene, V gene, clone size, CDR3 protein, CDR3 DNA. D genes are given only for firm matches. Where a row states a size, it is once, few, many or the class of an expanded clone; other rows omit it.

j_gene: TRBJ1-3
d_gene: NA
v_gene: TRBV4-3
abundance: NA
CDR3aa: CASSQDSGGFGGNTIYF
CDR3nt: TGCGCCAGCAGCCAAGATTCGGGGGGCTTCGGGGGAAACACCATATATTTT

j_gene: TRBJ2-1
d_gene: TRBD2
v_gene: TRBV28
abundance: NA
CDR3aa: CASSSGTSYNEQFF
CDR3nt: TGTGCCAGCAGTTCCGGGACTAGTTACAATGAGCAGTTCTTC

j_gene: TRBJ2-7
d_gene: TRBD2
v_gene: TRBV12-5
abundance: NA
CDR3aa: CASGRQAGGLSYEQYF
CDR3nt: TGTGCTAGTGGTCGACAAGCGGGGGGACTATCCTACGAGCAGTACTTC

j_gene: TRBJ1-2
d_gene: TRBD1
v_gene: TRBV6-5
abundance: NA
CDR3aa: CASSFSGAHRGGYTF
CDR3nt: TGTGCCAGCAGCTTCTCCGGGGCCCACAGGGGTGGCTACACCTTC

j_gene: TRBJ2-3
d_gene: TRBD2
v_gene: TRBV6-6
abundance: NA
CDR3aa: CASSPDLLLLAGNPDTQYF
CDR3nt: TGTGCCAGCAGTCCGGACCTCCTTCTACTAGCGGGGAACCCAGATACGCAGTATTTT

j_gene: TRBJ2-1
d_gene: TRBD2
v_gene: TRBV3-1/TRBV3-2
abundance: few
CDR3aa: CASSPWTSGGRNEQFF
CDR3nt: TGTGCCAGCAGCCCCTGGACTAGCGGGGGGCGCAATGAGCAGTTCTTC

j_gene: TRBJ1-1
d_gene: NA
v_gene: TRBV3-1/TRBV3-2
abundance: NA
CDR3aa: CASSQTGLEAFF
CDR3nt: TGTGCCAGCAGCCAAACGGGACTTGAAGCTTTCTTT

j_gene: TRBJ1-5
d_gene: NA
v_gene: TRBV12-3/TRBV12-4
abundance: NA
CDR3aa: CASSWTDNQPQHF
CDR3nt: TGTGCCAGCAGTTGGACAGACAATCAGCCCCAGCATTTT

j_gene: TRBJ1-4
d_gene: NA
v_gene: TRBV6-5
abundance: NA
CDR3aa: CASTQEEKLFF
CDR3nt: TGTGCCAGCACACAGGAGGAAAAACTGTTTTTT

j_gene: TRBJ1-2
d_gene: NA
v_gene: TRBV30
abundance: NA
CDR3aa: CAWSVQGGVGYTF
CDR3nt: TGTGCCTGGAGTGTACAAGGAGGGGTTGGCTACACCTTC

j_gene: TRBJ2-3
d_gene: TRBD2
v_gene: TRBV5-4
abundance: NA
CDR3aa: CASSTPFGGAADTQYF
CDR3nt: TGTGCCAGCAGCACCCCTTTCGGGGGGGCCGCAGATACGCAGTATTTT

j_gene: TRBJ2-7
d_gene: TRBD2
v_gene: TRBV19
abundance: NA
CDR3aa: CASSMSGGDYEQYF
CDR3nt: TGTGCCAGTAGTATGAGTGGGGGGGACTACGAGCAGTACTTC

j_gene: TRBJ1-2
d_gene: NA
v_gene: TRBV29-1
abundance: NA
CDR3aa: CSVEDRVYGYTF
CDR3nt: TGCAGCGTTGAAGACAGGGTCTATGGCTACACCTTC

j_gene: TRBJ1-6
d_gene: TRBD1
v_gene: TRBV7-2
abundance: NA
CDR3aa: CASSSTRTGGNSPLHF
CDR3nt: TGTGCCAGCAGCTCCACCAGGACAGGGGGCAATTCACCCCTCCACTTT

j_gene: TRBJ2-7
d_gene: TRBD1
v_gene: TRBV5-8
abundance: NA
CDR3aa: CASKIDRGRNEQYF
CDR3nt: TGTGCCAGCAAGATAGACAGGGGGCGCAACGAGCAGTACTTC

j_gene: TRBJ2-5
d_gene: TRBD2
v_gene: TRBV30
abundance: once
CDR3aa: CAWSAALAGGWETQYF
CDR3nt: TGTGCCTGGAGCGCCGCTTTAGCGGGGGGCTGGGAGACCCAGTACTTC

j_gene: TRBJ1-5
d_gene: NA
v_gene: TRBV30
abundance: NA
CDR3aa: CAWSVQGLRPQHF
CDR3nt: TGTGCCTGGAGTGTACAGGGATTGCGGCCCCAGCATTTT

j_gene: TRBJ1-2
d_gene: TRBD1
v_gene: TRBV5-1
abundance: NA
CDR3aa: CASSLATGAYGYTF
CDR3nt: TGCGCCAGCAGCTTGGCCACAGGGGCCTATGGCTACACCTTC

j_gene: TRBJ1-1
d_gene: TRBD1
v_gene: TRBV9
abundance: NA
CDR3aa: CASSGQQGAIVTEAFF
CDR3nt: TGTGCCAGCAGTGGTCAACAGGGGGCGATAGTCACTGAAGCTTTCTTT

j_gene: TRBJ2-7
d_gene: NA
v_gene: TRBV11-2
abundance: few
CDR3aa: CASSPQPTVYEQYF
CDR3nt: TGTGCCAGCAGCCCCCAACCCACAGTCTACGAGCAGTACTTC

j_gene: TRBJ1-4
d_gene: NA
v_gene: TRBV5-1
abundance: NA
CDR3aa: CASSLASRVDNEKLFF
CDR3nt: TGCGCCAGCAGCTTGGCCTCCAGGGTTGATAATGAAAAACTGTTTTTT

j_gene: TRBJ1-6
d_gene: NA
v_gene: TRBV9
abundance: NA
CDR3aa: CASSSTPHQGRLISPLHF
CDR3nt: TGTGCCAGCAGCTCTACCCCCCACCAGGGGCGGCTTATCTCACCCCTCCACTTT

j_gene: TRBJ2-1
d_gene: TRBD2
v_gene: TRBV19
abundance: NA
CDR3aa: CASSLLAGGRNEQFF
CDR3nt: TGTGCCAGTAGTCTCCTAGCGGGGGGCCGAAATGAGCAGTTCTTC

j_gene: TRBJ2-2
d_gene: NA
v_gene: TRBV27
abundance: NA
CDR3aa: CASRAGHTGELFF
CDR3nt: TGTGCCAGCAGGGCGGGTCACACCGGGGAGCTGTTTTTT

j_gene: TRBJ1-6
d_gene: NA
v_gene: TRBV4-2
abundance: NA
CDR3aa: CASSQDTPTDSPLHF
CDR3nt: TGTGCCAGCAGCCAAGATACCCCCACAGATTCACCCCTCCACTTT

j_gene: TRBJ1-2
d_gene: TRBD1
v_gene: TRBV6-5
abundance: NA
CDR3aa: CASSSGTGSSYGYTF
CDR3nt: TGTGCCAGCAGTTCCGGGACAGGGTCTAGCTATGGCTACACCTTC

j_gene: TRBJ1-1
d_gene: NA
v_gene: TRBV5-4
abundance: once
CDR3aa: CASSLAATVTEAFF
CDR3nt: TGTGCCAGCAGCTTGGCCGCAACAGTCACTGAAGCTTTCTTT

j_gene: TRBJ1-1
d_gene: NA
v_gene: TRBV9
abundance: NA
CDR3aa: CASSVGKGPAEAFF
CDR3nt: TGTGCCAGCAGCGTAGGAAAGGGGCCCGCTGAAGCTTTCTTT

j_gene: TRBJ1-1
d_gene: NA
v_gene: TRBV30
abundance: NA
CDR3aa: CAWGGGGNTEAFF
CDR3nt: TGTGCCTGGGGGGGAGGGGGTAACACTGAAGCTTTCTTT

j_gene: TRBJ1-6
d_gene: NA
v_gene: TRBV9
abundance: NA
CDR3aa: CASSVVGWNSPLHF
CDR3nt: TGTGCCAGCAGCGTAGTTGGCTGGAATTCACCCCTCCACTTT

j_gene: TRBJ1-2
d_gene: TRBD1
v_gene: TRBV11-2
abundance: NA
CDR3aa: CASSVGQGVYGYTF
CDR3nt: TGTGCCAGCAGCGTCGGACAGGGCGTCTATGGCTACACCTTC

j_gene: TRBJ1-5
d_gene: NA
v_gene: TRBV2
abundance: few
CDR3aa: CASSEYPRSYQPQHF
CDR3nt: TGTGCCAGCAGTGAATACCCCCGGAGTTATCAGCCCCAGCATTTT

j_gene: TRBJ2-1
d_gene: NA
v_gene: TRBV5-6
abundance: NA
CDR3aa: CASSLAFRDYNEQFF
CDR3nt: TGTGCCAGCAGCTTGGCCTTCAGGGACTACAATGAGCAGTTCTTC

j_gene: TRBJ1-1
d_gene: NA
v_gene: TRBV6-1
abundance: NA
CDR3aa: CASSVGAAQGFAEAFF
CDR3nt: TGTGCCAGCAGTGTAGGGGCGGCACAGGGATTCGCTGAAGCTTTCTTT

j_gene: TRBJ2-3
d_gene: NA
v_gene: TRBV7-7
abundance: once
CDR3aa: CASSLLGTDTQYF
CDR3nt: TGTGCCAGCAGCTTACTCGGCACAGATACGCAGTATTTT

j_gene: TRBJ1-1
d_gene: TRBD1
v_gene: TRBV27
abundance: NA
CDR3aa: CASSSAGTGETEAFF
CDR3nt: TGTGCCAGCAGTTCGGCCGGGACAGGGGAAACTGAAGCTTTCTTT

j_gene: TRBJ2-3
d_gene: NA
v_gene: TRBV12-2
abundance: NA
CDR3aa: CASRKLVLTQYF
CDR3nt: TGTGCAAGTCGCAAACTAGTACTAACGCAGTATTTT

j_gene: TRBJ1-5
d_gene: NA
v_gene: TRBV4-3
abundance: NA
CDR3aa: CASSQDRDSNQPQHF
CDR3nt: TGCGCCAGCAGCCAAGACAGGGATAGCAATCAGCCCCAGCATTTT

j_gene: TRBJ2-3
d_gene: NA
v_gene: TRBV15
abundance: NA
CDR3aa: CATSREPGVADTQYF
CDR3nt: TGTGCCACCAGCAGAGAACCGGGGGTGGCAGATACGCAGTATTTT

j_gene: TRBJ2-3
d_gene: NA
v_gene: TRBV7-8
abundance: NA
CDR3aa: CASSFFGAGTDTQYF
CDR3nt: TGTGCCAGCAGCTTTTTCGGAGCGGGCACAGATACGCAGTATTTT

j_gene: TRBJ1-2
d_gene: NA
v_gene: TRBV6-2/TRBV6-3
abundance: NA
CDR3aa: CASSYGETFNYGYTF
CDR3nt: TGTGCCAGCAGTTACGGGGAGACCTTTAACTATGGCTACACCTTC

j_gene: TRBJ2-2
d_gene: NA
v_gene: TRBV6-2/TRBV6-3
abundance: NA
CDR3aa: CASSYSEVLTGELFF
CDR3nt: TGTGCCAGCAGTTACTCTGAGGTTCTCACCGGGGAGCTGTTTTTT

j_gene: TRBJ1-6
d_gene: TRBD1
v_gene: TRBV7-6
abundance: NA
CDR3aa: CASSPGQGKWAPLHF
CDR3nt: TGTGCCAGCAGCCCGGGACAGGGAAAGTGGGCACCCCTCCACTTT

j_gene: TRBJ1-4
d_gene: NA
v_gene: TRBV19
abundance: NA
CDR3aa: CASSIDPPGGGDEKLFF
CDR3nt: TGTGCCAGTAGTATAGATCCCCCGGGCGGCGGGGATGAAAAACTGTTTTTT

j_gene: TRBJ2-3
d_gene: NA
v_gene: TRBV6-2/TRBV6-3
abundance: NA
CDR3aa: CASTPPGTDTQYF
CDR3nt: TGTGCCAGCACCCCCCCCGGCACAGATACGCAGTATTTT

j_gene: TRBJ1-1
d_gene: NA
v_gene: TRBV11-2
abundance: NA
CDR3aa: CASSFLIGVTEAFF
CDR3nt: TGTGCCAGCAGTTTTCTCATAGGGGTCACTGAAGCTTTCTTT

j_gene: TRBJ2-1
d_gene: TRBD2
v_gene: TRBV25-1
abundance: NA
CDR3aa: CASSVLAGESSYNEQFF
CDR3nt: TGTGCCAGCAGTGTCCTAGCGGGGGAAAGCTCCTACAATGAGCAGTTCTTC

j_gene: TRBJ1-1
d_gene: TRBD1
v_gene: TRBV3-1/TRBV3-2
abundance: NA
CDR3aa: CASSYRGQMNTEAFF
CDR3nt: TGTGCCAGCAGCTACAGGGGACAGATGAACACTGAAGCTTTCTTT

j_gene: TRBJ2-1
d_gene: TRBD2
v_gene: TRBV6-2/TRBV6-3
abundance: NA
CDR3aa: CASSLGGGANNEQFF
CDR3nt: TGTGCCAGCAGTTTGGGCGGGGGGGCCAACAATGAGCAGTTCTTC

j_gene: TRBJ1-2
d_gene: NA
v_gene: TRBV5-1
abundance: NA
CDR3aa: CASSLASTGQYYGYTF
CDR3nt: TGCGCCAGCAGCTTGGCAAGCACCGGACAGTACTATGGCTACACCTTC

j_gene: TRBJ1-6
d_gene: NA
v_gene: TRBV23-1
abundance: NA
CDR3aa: CASSPVDRENSPLHF
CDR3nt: TGCGCCAGCAGTCCCGTGGACAGAGAGAATTCACCCCTCCACTTT

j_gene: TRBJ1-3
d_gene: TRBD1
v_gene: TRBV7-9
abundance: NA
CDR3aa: CASSSETGAAGNTIYF
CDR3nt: TGTGCCAGCAGCTCAGAGACAGGGGCCGCCGGAAACACCATATATTTT

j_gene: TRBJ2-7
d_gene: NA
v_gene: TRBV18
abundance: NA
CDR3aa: CASSPTMDEQYF
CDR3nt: TGTGCCAGCTCCCCTACGATGGACGAGCAGTACTTC

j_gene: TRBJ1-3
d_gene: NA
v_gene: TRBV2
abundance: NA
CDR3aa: CASKRDSGNTIYF
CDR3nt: TGTGCCAGCAAGCGGGACTCTGGAAACACCATATATTTT